The source of this T cell receptor beta chain is a study of beta chain features in type 1 diabetes. As for the study in general: Patients were similar to healthy donors in age and gender (as well as in cell yields).

Study-level points and caveats: TCRB CDR3s from Type 1 diabetes patients were moderately but significantly shorter in all four CD4+ subsets. Type 1 diabetes patients showed fewer insertions and more deletions at VDJ junctions. Compared to healthy donors, patients appeared to have naive, central memory and Treg TCRB repertoires that were more alike.

Points on this clone: Its antigen remains unidentified.

CDR3 size: 15 residues. V was shortened by 0 bases and J by 1 base, with 6 bases between the two germline ends. Germline CDR1 reads MGHRA; CDR2 reads YSYEKL. Reverse transcription of all isolated RNA meant that expressed TCRB transcripts were sequenced. TCRdb's copy holds only in-frame clones and misses some; the assay was immunoSEQ multiplex PCR. The sample records around 140,000 clones, approximately 13% being singletons. This clonotype was sampled from a man aged 18-30 years with type 1 diabetes. Sequenced: central memory CD4+ T cells from blood. The chain combines TRBV4-1 with TRBJ1-4; D call uncertain. The CDR3 loop reads CASSQEGRTNEKLFF. CDR3 coding DNA: TGCGCCAGCAGCCAAGAGGGCAGAACTAATGAAAAACTGTTTTTT.